A single sample gave rise to the 32 T cell receptor beta chains below, sequenced in a study of T cell changes during pregnancy in multiple sclerosis. Measured with immunoSEQ multiplex PCR; TCRdb has only the in-frame clones, and not every one. The data show approximately 40,000 clones, around 93% seen once. The starting material was CD4+ T cells from peripheral blood mononuclear cells, obtained in the third trimester of pregnancy. These receptors all stem from a female donor with multiple sclerosis, enrolled in a pregnancy study.

The gene calls are TRBV7-8 and TRBJ2-5; 10 nucleotides match TRBD1. CDR1 and CDR2 from the germline V gene are SGHVS and FQNEAQ. This CDR3 is 13 amino acids long. The J segment lost 4 bases and the V segment lost 4 bases, leaving 0 bases of the junction unmatched. Here the CDR3 DNA reads TGTGCCAGCAGCTGGGACAGGGGAGAGACCCAGTACTTC. Its protein is CASSWDRGETQYF.

The rearrangement joins TRBV9 to TRBJ1-3; D uncertain. The CDR3 loop spans 14 amino acids. V lost 1 base, J lost 0 bases, and 5 bases lay in between. CDR1 is SGDLS, CDR2 YYNGEE, per germline. The CDR3, as DNA: TGTGCCAGCAGCGTATCAGGCTCTGGAAACACCATATATTTT. This codes for CASSVSGSGNTIYF.

The chain carries TRBV6-4 and TRBJ2-1, with 10 bases aligning to TRBD2. In germline, CDR1 is MRHNA, CDR2 SNTAGT. CDR3 size: 15 residues. Trimming cost V 4 bases and J 6 bases; bases outside gene matches: 6. The CDR3 DNA reads as TGTGCCAGCAGTGTGGCTAGCGGGGGACTCAATGAGCAGTTCTTC. Translated, it gives CASSVASGGLNEQFF.

The gene calls are TRBV14 and TRBJ2-3, with D unresolved. This CDR3 has 16 residues. Trimming shortened V by 2 bases and J by 1 base, and 13 bases separated the two germline ends. Germline CDR1 reads SGHDN; CDR2 reads FVKESK. In nucleotides, the CDR3 is TGTGCCAGCAGCCAATTCTCGGGTCTCGGCACAGATACGCAGTATTTT. Translation gives CASSQFSGLGTDTQYF.

The chain has TRBV28 and TRBJ2-7, with D tentatively TRBD2 (7 bases). The germline V gene encodes CDR1 MDHEN and CDR2 SYDVKM. The CDR3 length is 13 residues. Between the trimmed V and J ends, which lost 8 bases and 7 bases, there was a span of 18 bases. The CDR3 sequence: CASLGRGGREQYF. DNA for the CDR3: TGTGCCAGCCTCGGCAGGGGAGGGAGAGAGCAGTACTTC.

This chain uses TRBV27 with TRBJ2-4; D gene ambiguous. With 5 bases removed from V and 2 bases from J, the gap between germline ends came to 16 bases. The CDR3 has 16 amino acids. Germline values: CDR1 MNHEY, CDR2 SMNVEV (reference sequence). The DNA for the CDR3 is TGTGCCAGCAGTCTAAACCGAGCAACTACCAAAAACATTCAGTACTTC. This codes for CASSLNRATTKNIQYF.

The rearrangement joins TRBV19 to TRBJ2-1; possibly TRBD2 for D (5 bases). The length of the CDR3 is 14 residues. CDR1 and CDR2 (germline): LNHDA, SQIVND (reference sequence). V was shortened by 11 bases and J by 10 bases, with 24 bases between the two germline ends. CDR3 in amino acids: CASKGPRSSGEQFF. The DNA for the CDR3 is TGTGCCTCGAAAGGACCGAGAAGTTCGGGGGAGCAGTTCTTC.

The genes are TRBV18 and TRBJ2-3; no definite D call. The CDR3 sequence is 14 residues long. Trimming pared 2 bases from V and 5 bases from J, leaving 11 bases between. CDR1 KGHSH and CDR2 LQKENI come from the germline V gene. The CDR3: CASSPSSPGDTQYF. CDR3 in DNA: TGTGCCAGCTCACCAAGTTCGCCAGGAGATACGCAGTATTTT.

The chain uses TRBV5-5 and TRBJ2-5; the D gene is possibly TRBD2 (5 bases). The CDR3 spans 14 residues. Germline CDR1 is SGHKS and CDR2 is YYEKEE (reference sequence). Trimming left V 1 base short and J 5 bases short, with 12 bases between. CDR3 coding DNA: TGTGCCAGCAGCTTGTACGGACTGGGGGAGACCCAGTACTTC. The encoded protein is CASSLYGLGETQYF.

The V and J genes are TRBV12-5 and TRBJ2-5, with D perhaps TRBD1 (6 bases). The CDR3 sequence is 15 residues long. V was clipped by 2 bases and J by 1 base, with 11 bases between them. Germline V gene data show CDR1 as LGHNT and CDR2 as FRNRAP. This CDR3 reads CASGLTGSGQETQYF. The DNA of the CDR3 is TGTGCTAGTGGTTTGACAGGGTCGGGCCAAGAGACCCAGTACTTC.

The genes are TRBV7-8 and TRBJ1-2, with 7 bases aligning to TRBD1. The CDR3 spans 14 residues. J was trimmed by 4 bases and V by 4 bases; bases with no gene match: 6. Germline-derived CDR1 and CDR2 are SGHVS and FQNEAQ. The CDR3 region is CASSSRQGSYGYTF. CDR3 bases: TGTGCCAGCAGCTCGCGACAGGGCTCCTATGGCTACACCTTC.

The V call is TRBV15, the J call TRBJ1-1; D is perhaps TRBD1 (6 bases). The CDR3 sequence is 14 residues long. V was cut by 6 bases and J by 1 base, with 12 bases left in between. Germline CDR1 reads LNHNV; CDR2 reads YYDKDF (reference sequence). Written as DNA, the CDR3 is TGTGCCACCAGGGGGGCCGACCGGAACACTGAAGCTTTCTTT. This codes for CATRGADRNTEAFF.

The chain joins TRBV5-5 to TRBJ2-7; 8 bases map to TRBD2. The CDR3 covers 15 residues. Germline CDR1 reads SGHKS; CDR2 reads YYEKEE (reference sequence). Trimming cost V 4 bases and J 4 bases; bases outside gene matches: 10. The chain's CDR3 is CASSPGPGGAYEQYF. The CDR3 DNA reads as TGTGCCAGCAGCCCCGGACCGGGGGGGGCATACGAGCAGTACTTC.

V usage is TRBV7-9 and J usage is TRBJ1-4; D is undetermined. Trimming took 5 bases from V and 2 from J, leaving 6 bases between them. The CDR3 sequence is 13 residues long. Germline CDR1 and CDR2: SEHNR and FQNEAQ (reference sequence). Written as DNA, the CDR3 is TGTGCCAGCAGCCGAGGGACTAATGAAAAACTGTTTTTT. This codes for CASSRGTNEKLFF.

The rearrangement joins TRBV6-4 to TRBJ1-1; 8 nucleotides agree with TRBD1. The germline V gene has CDR1 MRHNA and CDR2 SNTAGT. Trimming cost V 6 bases and J 5 bases; bases outside gene matches: 8. This CDR3 is built from 14 residues. CDR3 protein: CASSAGQGETEAFF. CDR3 DNA sequence: TGTGCCAGCAGCGCCGGACAGGGCGAAACTGAAGCTTTCTTT.

The chain links TRBV18 to TRBJ2-7, with D tentatively TRBD1 (6 bases). Germline CDR1 KGHSH, CDR2 LQKENI. The germline V and J ends were trimmed by 4 bases and 5 bases, with 12 bases remaining between them. The length of the CDR3 is 13 residues. DNA for the CDR3: TGTGCCAGCTCACTTACAGGGTTGGACGAGCAGTACTTC. Its protein product is CASSLTGLDEQYF.

The chain employs TRBV10-3 and TRBJ1-5; 9 bases agree with TRBD1. CDR1 is ENHRY and CDR2 is SYGVKD in the germline V gene. The CDR3 loop spans 15 amino acids. V dropped 4 bases and J dropped 7; count of bases not matched to a gene: 8. CDR3 nucleotide sequence: TGTGCCATCAGTGCTGTGGGACAGGGTAGGCAGCCCCAGCATTTT. This gives the protein CAISAVGQGRQPQHF.

This clone was found once. This CDR3 is CASINRGEAHNEQFF. CDR3 DNA: TGTGCCAGTATAAATCGGGGAGAAGCTCACAATGAGCAGTTCTTC. V is TRBV19 and J is TRBJ2-1; weak D call: TRBD2 (5 bases). This CDR3 is built from 15 residues. The V end was cut by 7 bases, the J end by 5 bases, with 18 bases between. Germline CDR1 and CDR2: LNHDA and SQIVND (reference sequence).

This clone was recorded once. V usage is TRBV6-5 and J usage is TRBJ2-7; tentatively, D is TRBD1 (6 bases). The V end lost 6 bases, the J end lost 4 bases, and 16 bases lay between the germline ends. Per the germline V gene, CDR1 is MNHEY and CDR2 is SVGAGI. The CDR3 totals 14 residues. The CDR3 DNA reads TGTGCCAGCAGCCCAGGGGCGTGGGATTACGAGCAGTACTTC. Its protein product is CASSPGAWDYEQYF.

CDR3 sequence: CASSLTDTQYF. CDR3 bases: TGTGCCAGCAGCCTCACAGATACGCAGTATTTT. This chain links TRBV7-2 with TRBJ2-3; D gene uncertain. Germline CDR1 SGHTA, CDR2 FQGNSA. With 5 bases removed from V and 2 bases from J, the gap between germline ends came to 2 bases. The CDR3 sequence is 11 residues long.

This clone was found once. The V and J genes are TRBV5-1 and TRBJ1-6; a weak D match, TRBD1 (6 bases). Germline lookup yields CDR1 SGHRS and CDR2 YFSETQ. The V and J ends lost 1 base and 7 bases respectively, with 12 bases between them. The CDR3 runs to 15 residues. In DNA form, the CDR3 reads TGCGCCAGCAGCTTGAACACAGGGATCAATTCACCCCTCCACTTT. Its protein product is CASSLNTGINSPLHF.

The rearrangement joins TRBV6-5 to TRBJ1-1, with TRBD1 identical over 8 bases. Germline V gives CDR1 MNHEY, CDR2 SVGAGI. Germline trimming cut 0 bases from V and 1 base from J; bases unmatched to any gene: 4. CDR3 length equals 16 residues. The CDR3 bases are TGTGCCAGCAGTTACTCCGGGACAGGACAGAACACTGAAGCTTTCTTT. Translation: CASSYSGTGQNTEAFF.

This chain connects TRBV2 to TRBJ2-1; 7 bases map to TRBD2. Germline assignment: CDR1 SNHLY and CDR2 FYNNEI. V was pared by 6 bases and J by 5 bases, with 7 bases of the junction left unmatched. CDR3 length equals 14 residues. CDR3 nucleotide sequence: TGTGCCAGCAGGAGGGAGGGACTGCACAATGAGCAGTTCTTC. Translating it yields CASRREGLHNEQFF.

The chain has TRBV7-2 and TRBJ1-1; D is perhaps TRBD1 (6 bases). Trimming shortened V by 2 bases and J by 0 bases, and 16 bases separated the two germline ends. This CDR3 contains 17 residues. Germline values: CDR1 SGHTA, CDR2 FQGNSA. CDR3 nucleotides: TGTGCCAGCAGCTTACGCCTTGGACAGAGCATGAACACTGAAGCTTTCTTT. This codes for CASSLRLGQSMNTEAFF.

The rearrangement uses TRBV6-6 and TRBJ1-2; D uncertain. The CDR3 loop spans 14 amino acids. Germline CDR1 and CDR2: MNHNY and SVGAGI (reference sequence). V lost 1 base and J lost 7, with 13 bases in between. The CDR3 reads CASSYYPAGGGYTF. In DNA, the CDR3 is TGTGCCAGCAGTTACTATCCCGCAGGTGGTGGCTACACCTTC.

This clone was found a few times. This rearrangement joins TRBV30 to TRBJ1-1; a possible D gene is TRBD1 (5 bases). The V end was cut by 0 bases, the J end by 2 bases, with 13 bases between. The CDR3 is made up of 15 amino acids. Germline values: CDR1 GTSNPN, CDR2 SVGIG (reference sequence). CDR3 protein: CAWSVLGQGNTEAFF. As DNA, the CDR3 is TGTGCCTGGAGTGTACTGGGGCAGGGAAACACTGAAGCTTTCTTT.

The chain combines TRBV28 with TRBJ2-7; tentative D call: TRBD2 (5 bases). Germline V lookup: CDR1 MDHEN, CDR2 SYDVKM. V was clipped by 4 bases and J by 4 bases, with 20 bases between them. This CDR3 comprises 16 residues. The CDR3 loop reads CASSSDGEPIRYEQYF. The CDR3 DNA reads TGTGCCAGCAGTTCCGACGGGGAACCCATTCGTTACGAGCAGTACTTC.

This clone was counted a single time. V gene TRBV4-2 combines with J gene TRBJ2-5, with TRBD2 matching 11 bases. This CDR3 has 14 amino acids. CDR1 LGHNA and CDR2 YNFKEQ come from the germline V gene. Unmatched junction bases numbered 3, after V lost 4 bases and J lost 5 bases. CDR3 sequence: CASSPRTSGETQYF. Here the CDR3 DNA reads TGTGCCAGCAGCCCACGGACTAGCGGGGAGACCCAGTACTTC.

This rearrangement joins TRBV27 to TRBJ1-2; 10 bases are shared with TRBD1. The CDR3 runs to 16 residues. Trimming at V came to 4 bases and at J to 10 bases, leaving 15 bases not matched to a gene. Per germline, CDR1 MNHEY and CDR2 SMNVEV (reference sequence). In DNA, the CDR3 is TGTGCCAGCAGTTCGCCGACTCGGGACAGGGGATTCGTCTACACCTTC. Amino acid sequence: CASSSPTRDRGFVYTF.

V and J are TRBV28 and TRBJ2-3; 11 bases fit TRBD2. Germline V lookup: CDR1 MDHEN, CDR2 SYDVKM. The junction had 10 bases not matched to a gene; V was cut back by 4 bases and J by 4 bases. The CDR3 contains 17 residues. CDR3 sequence reads: CASSSTAGGLAADTQYF. For the CDR3, the DNA is TGTGCCAGCAGTTCCACGGCAGGGGGACTAGCGGCAGATACGCAGTATTTT.

J is TRBJ1-2 and V is TRBV25-1; D is undetermined. The CDR3 sequence is 14 residues long. Germline CDR1 MGHDK, CDR2 SYGVNS. Deletions cut 5 bases from V and 8 bases from J, with 18 bases between. CDR3 amino acids: CASSSFALPLGYTF. CDR3 nucleotide sequence: TGTGCCAGCAGTTCATTTGCCCTCCCGCTAGGCTACACCTTC.

CDR3 in amino acids: CASSTRAGATGELFF. DNA of the CDR3: TGTGCCAGTAGTACGAGAGCGGGAGCCACCGGGGAGCTGTTTTTT. This chain uses TRBV19 with TRBJ2-2, with TRBD2 matching over 8 bases. The V segment lost 4 bases and the J segment 4 bases; nucleotides outside the gene matches: 5. CDR1 LNHDA and CDR2 SQIVND come from the germline V gene (reference sequence). The CDR3 sequence is 15 residues long.